This TCR beta chain emerged from a study of OX40 agonist ivuxolimab in advanced cancers. Regarding the study in general: The costimulatory receptor OX40 (CD134) was targeted by ivuxolimab, a fully human IgG2 agonistic monoclonal antibody. In the dose-escalation cohort, 75% to 85% of patients were male, and the mean age was 60 years with a range of roughly 20 to 85. Partial responses occurred in three dose-escalation patients, of whom one had hepatocellular carcinoma and two had cutaneous melanoma. The paper reports the monotherapy dose-escalation portion (N of about 54 patients) of the phase I ivuxolimab trial. Of the roughly 50 dose-escalation patients, hepatocellular carcinoma was present in some 19, melanoma in about 15, renal cell carcinoma in 9 and head and neck cancer in 9. The point of sequencing TCRbeta in the periphery was to test whether ivuxolimab changed TCR sequence diversity and drove clonal T-cell expansion. Intravenous ivuxolimab was administered to patients every 2 weeks at six dose levels: 0.01, 0.1, 0.3, 1.5, 3 and 10 mg/kg. Prior anti-PD-1, anti-PD-L1 or anti-CTLA-4 therapy was permitted, and checkpoint inhibitors had been received by less than 45% of dose-escalation patients.

As concerns this clone: Its antigen remains undetermined. Per-base qualities were not stored, and no clone one base away is much larger.

To sequence the TCRbeta CDR3 region, genomic DNA was isolated from the sorted cells. The immunoSEQ Assay was used to sequence the TCRbeta CDR3 regions. In its TCRdb copy, this immuneACCESS table keeps in-frame sequences only and misses some clones. Where compared with another copy, unresolved V genes explain less than half of these, and the others have no known cause. Present in this sample are 50,000 to 75,000 clones, about 88% of which were seen just once. The ten largest clones capture roughly 0.5% of the sample. The trial excluded patients who had a history of autoimmune disease or were on systemic immunosuppression. In every dose cohort, peripheral blood was drawn for TCR sequencing at baseline, cycle 4 day 1, and cycle 7 day 1. The samples were taken from a phase I, first-in-human, multicenter, open-label dose-escalation trial of ivuxolimab. The trial enrolled adults with locally advanced or metastatic head and neck squamous cell, hepatocellular, melanoma or renal cell carcinoma. Before TCR sequencing, CD4+ T cells and CD8+ T cells from peripheral blood were sorted into separate populations.

CDR1 and CDR2, looked up from the germline V gene, are SGHDN and FVKESK. Spanning cysteine to phenylalanine, the CDR3 consists of 12 amino acids. The kept DNA is CDR3 alone, 36 bases in frame from the first base. V is reduced by 2 bases and J by 15 bases, leaving a spacing of 14 bases between them. On the study overall, not on this receptor specifically: In the 0.1-3.0 mg/kg groups, partial responders had among the lowest normalized peripheral clonal expansion, particularly in CD8+ T cells. Antigen specificity was not determined for the clonally expanded peripheral T cells. Low levels of normalized T-cell clonal expansion were also seen in some patients who did not respond. At doses from 0.1 to 3.0 mg/kg, clonal expansion was seen in both CD4+ and CD8+ blood T cells between baseline and week 6. On average, CD8+ T cells showed more expanded clones than CD4+ T cells after ivuxolimab.

The chain was built from TRBV14 and TRBJ2-1; the D segment is perhaps TRBD1 or TRBD2, each sharing 7 matched bases. The TCR sequence derives from an adult with an advanced solid tumor such as melanoma, head and neck, liver or kidney cancer. The sequences come from CD4+ or CD8+ T cells sorted from blood, collected in a trial of the OX40 agonist ivuxolimab. The CDR3 protein: CASSQNQGGMFF. The nucleotide sequence is given as TGTGCCAGCAGCCAAAACCAGGGGGGGATGTTCTTC.